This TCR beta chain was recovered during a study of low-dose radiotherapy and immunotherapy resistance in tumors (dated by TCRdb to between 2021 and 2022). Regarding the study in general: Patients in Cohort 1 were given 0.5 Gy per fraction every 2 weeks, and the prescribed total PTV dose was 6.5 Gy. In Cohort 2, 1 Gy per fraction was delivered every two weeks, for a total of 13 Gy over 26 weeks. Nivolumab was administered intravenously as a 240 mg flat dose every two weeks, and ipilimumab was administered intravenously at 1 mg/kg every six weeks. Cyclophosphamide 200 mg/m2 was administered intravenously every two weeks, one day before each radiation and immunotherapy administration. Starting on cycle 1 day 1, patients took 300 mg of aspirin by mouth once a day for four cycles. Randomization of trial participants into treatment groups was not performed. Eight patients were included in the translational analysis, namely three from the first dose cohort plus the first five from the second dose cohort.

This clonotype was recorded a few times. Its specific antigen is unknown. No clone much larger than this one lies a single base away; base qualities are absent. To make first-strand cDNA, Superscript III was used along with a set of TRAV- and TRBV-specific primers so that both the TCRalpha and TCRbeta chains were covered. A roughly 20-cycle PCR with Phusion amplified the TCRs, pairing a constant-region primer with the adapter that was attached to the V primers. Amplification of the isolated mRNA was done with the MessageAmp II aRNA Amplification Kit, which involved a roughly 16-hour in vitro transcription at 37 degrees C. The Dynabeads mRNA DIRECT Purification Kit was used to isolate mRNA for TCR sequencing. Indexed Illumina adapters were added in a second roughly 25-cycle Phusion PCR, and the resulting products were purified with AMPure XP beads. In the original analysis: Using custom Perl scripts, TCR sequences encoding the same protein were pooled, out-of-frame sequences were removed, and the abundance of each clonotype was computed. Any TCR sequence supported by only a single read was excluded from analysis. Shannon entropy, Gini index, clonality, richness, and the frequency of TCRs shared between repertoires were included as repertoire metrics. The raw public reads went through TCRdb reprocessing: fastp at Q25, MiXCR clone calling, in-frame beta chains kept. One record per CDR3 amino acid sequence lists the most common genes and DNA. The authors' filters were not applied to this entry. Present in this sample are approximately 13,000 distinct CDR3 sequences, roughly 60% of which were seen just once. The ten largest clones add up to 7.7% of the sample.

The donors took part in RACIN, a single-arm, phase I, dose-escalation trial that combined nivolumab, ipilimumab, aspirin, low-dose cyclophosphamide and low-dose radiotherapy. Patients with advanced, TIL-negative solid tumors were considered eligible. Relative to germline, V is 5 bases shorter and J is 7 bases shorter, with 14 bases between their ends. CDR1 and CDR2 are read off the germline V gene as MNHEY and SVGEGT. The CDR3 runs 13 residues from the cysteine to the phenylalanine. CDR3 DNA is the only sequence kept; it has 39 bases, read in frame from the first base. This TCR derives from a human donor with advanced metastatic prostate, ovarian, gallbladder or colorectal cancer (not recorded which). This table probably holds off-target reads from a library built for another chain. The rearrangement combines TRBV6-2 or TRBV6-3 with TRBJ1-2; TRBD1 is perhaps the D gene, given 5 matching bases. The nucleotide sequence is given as TGTGCCAGCAGTGATGTCCAGGGAAGTGGCTACACCTTC. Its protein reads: CASSDVQGSGYTF.